Each of the 17 T cell receptor beta chains below was sequenced from the same sample in a study of OX40 agonist ivuxolimab in advanced cancers. TCRdb's table, derived via immunoSEQ multiplex PCR, lists solely in-frame clones and lacks some. Seen here are 53,000 or so clones, 93% observed once, and the top ten hold around a sixth. This sample comprised CD4+ or CD8+ T cells sorted from blood, obtained in a trial of the OX40 agonist ivuxolimab. The receptor source for this set is an adult with an advanced solid tumor such as melanoma, head and neck, liver or kidney cancer.

V and J are TRBV5-5 and TRBJ2-7; D is possibly TRBD2 (6 bases). The CDR3 length is 15 residues. V lost 4 bases, J lost 4 bases, and 18 bases lay in between. Germline values: CDR1 SGHKS, CDR2 YYEKEE (reference sequence). CDR3 nucleotides: TGTGCCAGCAGCCTGGAGGGTTACCTTTCGTACGAGCAGTACTTC. Its protein is CASSLEGYLSYEQYF. The full variable domain, in which reference TRBV5-5 and TRBJ2-7 provide the parts outside the CDR3, is DAGVTQSPTHLIKTRGQQVTLRCSPISGHKSVSWYQQVLGQGPQFIFQYYEKEERGRGNFPDRFSARQFPNYSSELNVNALLLGDSALYLCASSLEGYLSYEQYFGPGTRLTVT.

The V and J genes are TRBV9 and TRBJ2-1, with D possibly being TRBD1 or TRBD2 (5 bases each). This CDR3 has 12 residues. The germline CDR1 and CDR2 sequences are SGDLS and YYNGEE. The ends were cut back, 1 base at V and 9 bases at J, with 8 bases in the middle. CDR3 amino acids: CASSVWDGEQFF. The DNA for the CDR3 is TGTGCCAGCAGCGTATGGGACGGTGAGCAGTTCTTC.

This clone was seen only once. The rearrangement links TRBV2 to TRBJ2-1, with TRBD1 as a possible D gene (6 bases). Germline values: CDR1 SNHLY, CDR2 FYNNEI. Between the trimmed V and J ends, which lost 7 bases and 5 bases, there was a span of 15 bases. This CDR3 is 14 amino acids long. The CDR3 region has the DNA TGTGCCAGCATGAAGACAGGCGCTAACAATGAGCAGTTCTTC. This sequence encodes CASMKTGANNEQFF.

V usage is TRBV9 and J usage is TRBJ1-3, with 7 positions matching TRBD1. Trimming cost V 3 bases and J 0 bases; bases outside gene matches: 3. Germline lookup yields CDR1 SGDLS and CDR2 YYNGEE. The CDR3 loop spans 15 amino acids. The DNA of the CDR3 is TGTGCCAGCAGCGGGGACAGACTCTCTGGAAACACCATATATTTT. This sequence encodes CASSGDRLSGNTIYF.

The chain uses TRBV4-1 and TRBJ2-7, with unresolved D. CDR1 MGHRA and CDR2 YSYEKL come from the germline V gene. V shed 4 bases and J shed 5 bases, with 24 bases lying between them. The CDR3 spans 17 residues. The CDR3 here is CASSPLPSPGGRDEQYF. DNA of the CDR3: TGCGCCAGCAGCCCTTTACCTTCCCCGGGTGGGCGAGACGAGCAGTACTTC.

The gene calls are TRBV5-1 and TRBJ2-3; tentatively, D is TRBD2 (6 bases). The V gene's germline CDR1 is SGHRS and CDR2 YFSETQ. This CDR3 has 15 residues. The V and J ends lost 3 bases and 1 base respectively, with 12 bases between them. This CDR3 is CASSYLGLGTDTQYF. The CDR3 DNA follows: TGCGCCAGCAGCTACCTGGGACTGGGCACAGATACGCAGTATTTT.

This chain connects TRBV28 to TRBJ2-3; D is unresolved. Germline V gene lookup returns CDR1 MDHEN and CDR2 SYDVKM. There are 15 residues in the CDR3. V was cut by 6 bases and J by 1 base, with 14 bases left in between. CDR3 nucleotide sequence: TGTGCCAGCAGCACCACATCCTGGGGCACAGATACGCAGTATTTT. Translating gives CASSTTSWGTDTQYF.

CDR3 bases: TGCAGTCTAATCACCACTTCCTACAATGAGCAGTTCTTC. This translates into CSLITTSYNEQFF. This chain links TRBV29-1 with TRBJ2-1; D not resolved. CDR1 SQVTM and CDR2 ANQGSEA come from the germline V gene. The CDR3 runs 13 residues.

The chain combines TRBV7-2 with TRBJ2-7; D is ambiguous. The CDR3 length is 13 residues. CDR1 is SGHTA, CDR2 FQGNSA, per germline. Trimming stripped 4 bases from V and 0 bases from J, with 7 bases between. The CDR3 loop reads CASSWTLSYEQYF. In nucleotides, the CDR3 is TGTGCCAGCAGCTGGACGCTCTCCTACGAGCAGTACTTC.

This sequence joins TRBV14 and TRBJ2-7; no clear D gene. CDR1 and CDR2 (germline): SGHDN, FVKESK. The length of the CDR3 is 13 residues. With 4 bases removed from V and 4 bases from J, the gap between germline ends came to 11 bases. The DNA for the CDR3 is TGTGCCAGCAGCCTTTCGGGTCCTTACGAGCAGTACTTC. It translates to CASSLSGPYEQYF.

The J gene is TRBJ1-2, the V gene TRBV7-9; 9 bases are shared with TRBD1. Germline trimming cut 5 bases from V and 4 bases from J; bases unmatched to any gene: 8. Germline CDR1 and CDR2: SEHNR and FQNEAQ (reference sequence). The CDR3 is made up of 15 amino acids. DNA for the CDR3: TGTGCCAGCAGCCGTCCCGGGACAGGGATCTATGGCTACACCTTC. Encoded protein: CASSRPGTGIYGYTF.

This clone was found a few times. The chain has TRBV10-3 and TRBJ1-5, with D possibly being TRBD1 (5 bases). Trimming took 6 bases from V and 12 from J, leaving 18 bases between them. Germline CDR1 reads ENHRY; CDR2 reads SYGVKD. The CDR3 is 13 amino acids. This CDR3 is CAISDLPGPSQHF. The DNA for the CDR3 is TGTGCCATCAGCGACCTTCCGGGACCCAGCCAGCATTTT.

This clone was seen only once. This chain joins TRBV7-2 and TRBJ2-7, with D uncertain. This CDR3 comprises 16 residues. Trimming shortened V by 1 base and J by 0 bases, and 13 bases separated the two germline ends. From germline, CDR1 is SGHTA and CDR2 FQGNSA. CDR3 in amino acids: CASSLGVGIISYEQYF. The CDR3 nucleotides read TGTGCCAGCAGCTTAGGGGTGGGGATCATCTCCTACGAGCAGTACTTC.

The chain carries TRBV28 and TRBJ2-7; D gene unclear. Trimming pared 6 bases from V and 2 bases from J, leaving 20 bases between. The CDR3 consists of 16 residues. Per germline, CDR1 MDHEN and CDR2 SYDVKM. The CDR3 sequence: CASRMLGGSSTYEQYF. The CDR3 nucleotides read TGTGCCAGCAGAATGTTGGGTGGATCCTCTACCTACGAGCAGTACTTC. Combining the CDR3 with reference TRBV28 and TRBJ2-7 gives the whole variable domain DVKVTQSSRYLVKRTGEKVFLECVQDMDHENMFWYRQDPGLGLRLIYFSYDVKMKEKGDIPEGYSVSREKKERFSLILESASTNQTSMYLCASRMLGGSSTYEQYFGPGTRLTVT.

The chain carries TRBV29-1 and TRBJ2-1; TRBD2 matches 15 bases. J lost 6 bases, V lost 8 bases, and 5 bases had no gene match. CDR3 size: 14 residues. Germline-derived CDR1 and CDR2 are SQVTM and ANQGSEA. CDR3 sequence (DNA): TGCAGCACCCCGGGACTAGCGGGAGGCAATGAGCAGTTCTTC. This gives the protein CSTPGLAGGNEQFF.

The count of this clone is one. This chain links TRBV4-3 with TRBJ2-1; TRBD2 matches at 8 bases. The CDR3 length is 16 residues. J gave up 8 bases and V 5 bases, and 14 bases lay outside the gene matches. The germline gives CDR1 LGHNA, CDR2 YSLEER. The CDR3 nucleotides read TGCGCCAGCAGCTCCCCCGGGGGGGATGGGTTGGATGAGCAGTTCTTC. Translated: CASSSPGGDGLDEQFF.

The chain uses TRBV5-4 and TRBJ1-1; D not resolved. The length of the CDR3 is 12 residues. Trimming removed 2 bases at V and 5 bases at J, with 7 bases between. CDR1 is SGHNT, CDR2 YYREEE, per germline (reference sequence). The CDR3 DNA reads as TGTGCCAGCAGCTTAGGGAAAACTGAAGCTTTCTTT. This codes for CASSLGKTEAFF.